This is a list of T cell receptor beta chains from one sample in a study of CD8 T cells in ankylosing spondylitis. TCRdb reanalysed the 5' RACE reads using MiXCR and keeps one entry per CDR3 protein. The table includes about 840,000 distinct CDR3 sequences, 12% detected once. The specimen sequenced was blood, either unsorted or a sorted T cell fraction (not recorded which). These receptors were obtained from a male donor with ankylosing spondylitis. Each CDR3 is given with its conserved first and last residue. A D gene is named only where the DNA matches it firmly. A clone size is listed for some rows: how often the clone was seen (once, few, many), or a class if it is expanded.

D	J	V	size	CDR3	DNA
.	TRBJ2-7	TRBV18	.	CASSPQGGVYYEQYF	TGTGCCAGCTCACCACAGGGCGGGGTATACTACGAGCAGTACTTC
.	TRBJ1-2	TRBV7-8	.	CASSPQGHFEYGYTF	TGTGCCAGCAGCCCCCAGGGACACTTTGAATATGGCTACACCTTC
.	TRBJ2-3	TRBV20-1	few	CSARGQEDTQYF	TGCAGTGCTAGAGGACAGGAAGATACGCAGTATTTT
.	TRBJ2-2	TRBV14	.	CASSQPVPGRRFGDTGELFF	TGTGCCAGCAGCCAGCCAGTCCCGGGACGGAGGTTTGGGGACACCGGGGAGCTGTTTTTT
TRBD1	TRBJ1-2	TRBV6-5	many	CASIKTGGDYGYTF	TGTGCCAGCATTAAGACAGGGGGCGACTATGGCTACACCTTC
TRBD1	TRBJ2-7	TRBV12-3/TRBV12-4	many	CASSSPRQGAHEQYF	TGTGCCAGCAGTTCCCCCCGGCAGGGGGCCCACGAGCAGTACTTC
TRBD2	TRBJ2-3	TRBV20-1	.	CSAPRLAGLGDTQYF	TGCAGTGCCCCCCGACTAGCGGGGCTTGGGGATACGCAGTATTTT
.	TRBJ1-1	TRBV20-1	.	CSAKGQIVEAFF	TGCAGCGCCAAAGGACAAATAGTTGAAGCTTTCTTT
.	TRBJ1-5	TRBV7-2	few	CASSLAGRNQHF	TGTGCCAGCAGCTTAGCGGGACGGAACCAGCATTTT
.	TRBJ2-7	TRBV20-1	.	CSARQGIDEQYF	TGCAGTGCTAGACAGGGGATCGACGAGCAGTACTTC
.	TRBJ1-1	TRBV7-2	.	CASSLFPHWNTEAFF	TGTGCCAGCAGCTTGTTCCCCCATTGGAACACTGAAGCTTTCTTT
TRBD2	TRBJ2-5	TRBV12-3/TRBV12-4	many	CASSATSGSGQETQYF	TGTGCCAGCAGCGCCACTAGCGGGAGTGGACAAGAGACCCAGTACTTC
.	TRBJ2-7	TRBV12-3/TRBV12-4	few	CASSPGPLGEGYEQYF	TGTGCCAGCAGTCCCGGTCCCCTGGGGGAAGGCTACGAGCAGTACTTC
.	TRBJ1-1	TRBV6-5	.	CASSYSRGAEAFF	TGTGCCAGCAGTTACTCCCGGGGGGCTGAAGCTTTCTTT
TRBD2	TRBJ2-1	TRBV4-3	.	CASSKQRLAGRFNNEQFF	TGCGCCAGCAGCAAGCAACGCCTAGCGGGTAGGTTTAACAATGAGCAGTTCTTC
.	TRBJ1-4	TRBV5-4	.	CASSLDRRGLVNEKLFF	TGTGCCAGCAGCTTGGATCGACGGGGCCTCGTTAATGAAAAACTGTTTTTT
.	TRBJ2-3	TRBV7-2	.	CASSPGGGGADTQYF	TGTGCCAGCAGCCCAGGAGGGGGGGGAGCGGATACGCAGTATTTT
TRBD1	TRBJ2-7	TRBV28	few	CASKTGVLDEQYF	TGTGCCAGCAAGACAGGGGTATTGGACGAGCAGTACTTC
.	TRBJ2-2	TRBV7-2	few	CASSRGSGLNTGELFF	TGTGCCAGCAGCAGGGGGAGCGGGCTGAACACCGGGGAGCTGTTTTTT